This T cell receptor beta chain was sequenced in a study of CD8+CD57+ T cells in acquired aplastic anemia. Notes on the study in general: Controls did not differ significantly from patients in CD8+ Simpson's diversity. Roughly 30 CD8+ CDR3 sequences occurred in both the patients and the controls.

Trimming at V came to 5 bases and at J to 1 base, leaving 17 bases not matched to a gene. In germline, CDR1 is SGHVS, CDR2 FNYEAQ. The CDR3 has 20 amino acids. Comments on this clonotype: Its antigen is unknown.

The TCR beta profiling, which covered VDJ combination and CDR3 sequence, was carried out using genomic DNA as the template. MiXCR, run by TCRdb on the reads, gives a single entry per CDR3 protein. The sample consists of more than 150,000 distinct CDR3 sequences, around three fifths of them appearing once. The rearrangement uses TRBV7-6 and TRBJ2-1; 10 bases line up with TRBD2. This sequence was found in a human donor with severe aplastic anemia or a healthy control (not recorded which). Specimen: sorted CD4+, CD8+, or CD8+CD57+ T cells (not recorded which) from PBMCs. The DNA for the CDR3 is TGTGCCAGCAGCGGCAACACCCTCTCTAGCGGGAGCAGGTCCTACAATGAGCAGTTCTTC. Translated: CASSGNTLSSGSRSYNEQFF.